This T cell receptor beta chain was obtained from a study of cytomegalovirus exposure and HLA in healthy donors. Whole-study results and caveats: Analysis performed later showed TCR beta chains linked to HLA being more clonally expanded than equally common others.

Details on this clone: Its antigen is unidentified.

Use of 60 Vbeta and 13 Jbeta primers characterized the PCR. Original methodology: In a later analysis, 75 million to 85 million unique TCR beta chains included roughly 11 million shared by two or more donors. Only in-frame clones appear in the TCRdb table, and some are missing; sequencing was by immunoSEQ multiplex PCR. V, J and clone size are those of that table, while D and trimming were read from the DNA. Of around 200,000 clones in the sample, 83% are singletons; the top ten hold around 1.6%. Between the trimmed V and J ends, which lost 0 bases and 2 bases, there was a span of 5 bases. Germline V gene data show CDR1 as MNHEY and CDR2 as SVGAGI. There are 14 residues in the CDR3. At sampling all donors were nominally healthy, likely with unrecorded immune exposures.

This clonotype was obtained from a man aged 50-59 years in good health and CMV-seronegative. The chain joins TRBV6-5 to TRBJ1-5; no reliable D call. Source material: PBMCs. Here the CDR3 reads CASSYSAGNQPQHF. The CDR3 DNA follows: TGTGCCAGCAGTTACTCGGCCGGCAATCAGCCCCAGCATTTT.